This TCR beta chain was identified in a study of control samples from healthy donors and cancer patients. With respect to this clone: The same CDR3 also results from other DNA sequences found in this sample.

Measured with immunoSEQ multiplex PCR; TCRdb has only the in-frame clones, and not every one. The table records tens of thousands of clones, approximately 84% of them present only once. CDR3 length: 15 residues. Germline V gene lookup returns CDR1 SGHRS and CDR2 YFSETQ. The junction had 5 bases not matched to a gene; V was cut back by 5 bases and J by 2 bases. This sequence was found in a man between 70 and 80 years old with lung cancer. Sequencing was done on a sample of PBMCs. This chain uses TRBV5-1 with TRBJ1-5, with TRBD1 matching over 9 bases. The CDR3 loop reads CASSPDRGGNQPQHF. CDR3 bases: TGCGCCAGCAGTCCGGACAGGGGCGGCAATCAGCCCCAGCATTTT.